This T cell receptor beta chain originates from a study of shared clonotypes between healthy human individuals. Between the trimmed V and J ends, which lost 5 bases and 5 bases, there was a span of 18 bases. The germline V gene encodes CDR1 SGHAT and CDR2 FQNNGV. The CDR3 has 15 amino acids. Assay: immunoSEQ multiplex PCR; the TCRdb copy retains only in-frame clones and omits some. Of over a million clones in the sample, around three quarters were seen once. The rearrangement links TRBV11-2 to TRBJ2-5, with D perhaps matching TRBD2 (7 bases). Source material: memory CD4+ T cells from PBMCs. Sample subset: CD45RA-negative fraction. This TCR came from a man younger than 35 in good health. Some clones in this sample may be carry-over from other donors' samples. The CDR3 DNA is TGTGCCAGCAGCGGAGACGGGGGGCAGGGGGAGACCCAGTACTTC. Protein sequence: CASSGDGGQGETQYF.